This T cell receptor beta chain was captured by sequencing in a study of blood T cell repertoires in COVID-19. Study context: T cells, B-cell-depleted T cells, or PBMCs provided the cDNA or gDNA that served as material.

The V gene's germline CDR1 is MGHRA and CDR2 YSYEKL. The CDR3 has 16 residues. The V and J ends lost 1 base and 3 bases respectively, with 16 bases between them. TCRdb's table, derived via immunoSEQ multiplex PCR, lists solely in-frame clones and lacks some. Of approximately 400,000 clones in the sample, 70% to 85% were seen once. The sample comprised peripheral blood. The clonotype originates from a human donor with acute or convalescent COVID-19. The donor label of this sample is uncertain. The chain joins TRBV4-1 to TRBJ2-7, with a possible D match to TRBD2 (6 bases). CDR3 region: CASSQAWDSLLYEQYF. DNA of the CDR3: TGCGCCAGCAGCCAAGCTTGGGACTCACTTCTCTACGAGCAGTACTTC.